This T cell receptor beta chain came from a study of T cell changes during pregnancy in multiple sclerosis. The CDR3 is 15 amino acids. The germline V gene has CDR1 SGHNT and CDR2 YYREEE (reference sequence). V shed 0 bases and J 6 bases; nucleotides not matched to a gene: 5. The repertoire was sequenced with immunoSEQ multiplex PCR; TCRdb's copy has only in-frame clones and lacks some. The table shows over 35,000 clones, with 87% occurring only once. Sample: CD4+ T cells from peripheral blood mononuclear cells, taken after pregnancy. This rearrangement joins TRBV5-4 to TRBJ2-1; 8 bases match TRBD2. The sequence was obtained from a female donor with multiple sclerosis, enrolled in a pregnancy study. The CDR3 DNA is TGTGCCAGCAGCTTGGGGGGGACTAGTGGCAATGAGCAGTTCTTC. It translates to CASSLGGTSGNEQFF.